This T cell receptor beta chain comes out of a study of blood T cell repertoires in COVID-19. About the research overall: The United States, Italy and Spain provided the acute and convalescent COVID-19 samples.

Original handling: Reference gene primer amplification in the assay estimated nucleated cell counts. TCRdb's copy holds only in-frame clones and misses some; the assay was immunoSEQ multiplex PCR. From that table come the V and J calls and clone size; the DNA was used to work out D and trimming. The sample consists of more than 200,000 clones, roughly 91% of them appearing once. Looked up from germline, CDR1 is SQVTM and CDR2 is ANQGSEA. The CDR3 length is 11 residues. V dropped 7 bases and J dropped 4 bases, with 11 bases sitting between them. The chain is built from TRBV29-1 and TRBJ2-7; the D gene is possibly TRBD2 (5 bases). The sequenced sample consisted of PBMCs or T cells enriched from blood (not recorded which). The sequence came from a man aged 25-45 years in a cohort exposed to, infected with or recovered from COVID-19 (not recorded which). CDR3 loop: CSASGIYEQYF. For the CDR3, the DNA is TGCAGCGCGTCGGGAATATACGAGCAGTACTTC.